The present TCR beta chain was sequenced within a study of OX40 agonist ivuxolimab in advanced cancers. Study as a whole: Every 2 weeks, ivuxolimab was infused into the patients intravenously at between 0.01 and 10 mg/kg. Three patients, one with hepatocellular carcinoma and two with cutaneous melanoma, achieved partial responses.

Germline V gene lookup returns CDR1 MDHEN and CDR2 SYDVKM. The V and J ends lost 6 bases and 0 bases respectively, with 18 bases between them. The CDR3 is 17 amino acids. Clones were sequenced by immunoSEQ multiplex PCR, and TCRdb holds only the in-frame ones, with some missing. The repertoire holds 40,000 or so clones, with roughly 80% as singletons. The sample consisted of CD4+ or CD8+ T cells sorted from blood, taken in a trial of the OX40 agonist ivuxolimab. The chain uses TRBV28 and TRBJ1-5; D call uncertain. This sequence was found in an adult with an advanced solid tumor such as melanoma, head and neck, liver or kidney cancer. CDR3 sequence reads: CASRTFDSSYSNQPQHF. The CDR3 DNA reads TGTGCCAGCAGGACGTTCGATTCTTCATATAGCAATCAGCCCCAGCATTTT.